Below are 11 T cell receptor beta chains sequenced from a single sample in a study of shared clonotypes between healthy human individuals. The repertoire was sequenced with immunoSEQ multiplex PCR; TCRdb's copy has only in-frame clones and lacks some. The table lists 470,000 or so clones, more than 75% of them singletons. What was sequenced was PBMCs. These receptors came from a woman in her thirties or forties in good health. Some clones in this sample may be carry-over from other donors' samples.

The chain joins TRBV5-1 to TRBJ2-2; D is tentatively TRBD1 or TRBD2 (5 bases each). Germline CDR1 and CDR2: SGHRS and YFSETQ. Trimming cost V 3 bases and J 1 base, with 13 bases left between them. This CDR3 comprises 16 residues. For the CDR3, the DNA is TGCGCCAGCAGCTCTTCGGGACCCCTGAACACCGGGGAGCTGTTTTTT. Its protein is CASSSSGPLNTGELFF.

In its sample, this clone was seen a few times. The CDR3 is CASSLVRGNTIYF. For the CDR3, the DNA is TGTGCCAGCTCACTGGTTCGGGGGAACACCATATATTTT. The chain carries TRBV18 and TRBJ1-3; TRBD1 might be the D (5 bases). CDR3 length: 13 amino acids. In germline, CDR1 is KGHSH, CDR2 LQKENI. Trimming shortened V by 4 bases and J by 7 bases, and 11 bases separated the two germline ends.

The genes are TRBV2 and TRBJ2-5; D is perhaps TRBD1 (6 bases). Between the trimmed V and J ends, which lost 11 bases and 10 bases, there was a span of 23 bases. The V gene's germline CDR1 is SNHLY and CDR2 FYNNEI. The CDR3 is 13 amino acids. The CDR3 DNA is TGTGCCGGGACCAGGGGACGTCACGGGGACCAGTACTTC. Translating gives CAGTRGRHGDQYF.

The sample holds one count of this clone. The chain carries TRBV7-9 and TRBJ1-4; D is unresolved. CDR3 length equals 16 residues. Deletions cut 1 base from V and 4 bases from J, with 13 bases between. CDR1 is SEHNR and CDR2 is FQNEAQ in the germline V gene (reference sequence). DNA for the CDR3: TGTGCCAGCAGCTTAGGCGGAGGGCAGTATAATGAAAAACTGTTTTTT. It codes for CASSLGGGQYNEKLFF.

The chain is built from TRBV21-1 and TRBJ2-7; the table's TRBD2 call for D was not verified on the DNA. TRBV21-1 is shown as a pseudogene. This CDR3 comprises 12 residues. CDR3 in DNA: TGTGCCTGCCGGGACTCCCGGGGTGTGCAGTACTTC. Translated, it gives CACRDSRGVQYF.

The genes are TRBV18 and TRBJ1-1; 7 bases fit TRBD1. V lost 4 bases, J lost 7 bases, and 9 bases stayed unmatched. The germline gives CDR1 KGHSH, CDR2 LQKENI. The CDR3 extends over 14 amino acids. The CDR3 DNA reads TGTGCCAGCTCACTACAGGGGAGCGAGGGTGAAGCTTTCTTT. Protein product: CASSLQGSEGEAFF.

This clone was found a few times. Other DNA variants within this sample encode the same CDR3. The chain recombines TRBV4-1 with TRBJ1-2; a weak D match, TRBD1 (5 bases). V was shortened by 0 bases and J by 8 bases, with 16 bases between the two germline ends. This CDR3 region has 15 residues. The germline gives CDR1 MGHRA, CDR2 YSYEKL. CDR3 sequence reads: CASSQDITGSGGYTF. CDR3 DNA: TGCGCCAGCAGCCAAGATATTACAGGATCAGGGGGCTACACCTTC.

Comment on this clone: One base separates it from a far larger clone, so it is likely a read error. The chain employs TRBV7-2 and TRBJ1-5; a possible D gene is TRBD1 (5 bases). Deletions cut 1 base from V and 5 bases from J, with 6 bases between. The CDR3 is 13 amino acids. CDR1 SGHTA and CDR2 FQGNSA come from the germline V gene. The CDR3 DNA is TGTGCCAGCAGCTTAGGACAGTATCAGCCCCAGCATTTT. This translates into CASSLGQYQPQHF.

The gene calls are TRBV7-8 and TRBJ2-1; TRBD2 might be the D (6 bases). The CDR3 is 15 residues long. In germline, CDR1 is SGHVS, CDR2 FQNEAQ. With 6 bases removed from V and 4 bases from J, the gap between germline ends came to 16 bases. CDR3 nucleotide sequence: TGTGCCAGCAGGATGCCGGGACTTGCTTACAATGAGCAGTTCTTC. It is translated as CASRMPGLAYNEQFF.

The rearrangement links TRBV5-6 to TRBJ2-3, with 10 bases matching TRBD2. The CDR3 covers 15 residues. V trimming: 0 bases; J trimming: 4 bases; junction bases outside the gene matches: 2. CDR1 is SGHDT, CDR2 YYEEEE, per germline. Here the CDR3 reads CASSLASGSSDTQYF. CDR3 bases: TGTGCCAGCAGCTTGGCTAGCGGGAGTTCAGATACGCAGTATTTT. Combining the CDR3 with reference TRBV5-6 and TRBJ2-3 gives the whole variable domain DAGVTQSPTHLIKTRGQQVTLRCSPKSGHDTVSWYQQALGQGPQFIFQYYEEEERQRGNFPDRFSGHQFPNYSSELNVNALLLGDSALYLCASSLASGSSDTQYFGPGTRLTVL.

The chain combines TRBV11-2 with TRBJ2-1, with 9 bases fitting TRBD1. The ends lost 5 bases at V and 1 base at J; junction bases unmatched: 6. The germline V gene has CDR1 SGHAT and CDR2 FQNNGV. This CDR3 has 16 amino acids. Here the CDR3 reads CASSVGQGRSYNEQFF. CDR3 sequence (DNA): TGTGCCAGCAGCGTCGGACAGGGGAGGTCCTACAATGAGCAGTTCTTC. The full variable domain, rest sourced from reference TRBV11-2 and TRBJ2-1, is EAGVAQSPRYKIIEKRQSVAFWCNPISGHATLYWYQQILGQGPKLLIQFQNNGVVDDSQLPKDRFSAERLKGVDSTLKIQPAKLEDSAVYLCASSVGQGRSYNEQFFGPGTRLTVL.